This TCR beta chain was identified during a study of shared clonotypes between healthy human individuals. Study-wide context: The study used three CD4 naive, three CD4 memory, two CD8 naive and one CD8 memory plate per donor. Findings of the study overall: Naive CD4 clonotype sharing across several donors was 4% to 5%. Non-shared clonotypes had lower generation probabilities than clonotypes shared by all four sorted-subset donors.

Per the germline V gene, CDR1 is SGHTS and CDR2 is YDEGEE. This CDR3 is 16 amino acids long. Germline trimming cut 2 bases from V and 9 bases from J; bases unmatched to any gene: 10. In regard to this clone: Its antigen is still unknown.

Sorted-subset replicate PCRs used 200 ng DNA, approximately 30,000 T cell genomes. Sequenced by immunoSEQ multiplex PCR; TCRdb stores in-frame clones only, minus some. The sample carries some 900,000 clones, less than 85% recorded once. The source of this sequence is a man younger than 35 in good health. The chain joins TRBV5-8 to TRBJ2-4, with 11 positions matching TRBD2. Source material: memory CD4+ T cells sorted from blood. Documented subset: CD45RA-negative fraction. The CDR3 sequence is CASSLSASGGFSIQYF. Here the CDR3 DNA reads TGTGCCAGCAGCTTATCAGCTAGCGGGGGGTTTAGCATTCAGTACTTC.